These T cell receptor beta chains were read from a single sample in a study of blood T cell repertoires in COVID-19. The repertoire was sequenced with immunoSEQ multiplex PCR; TCRdb's copy has only in-frame clones and lacks some. Seen here are 130,000 to 150,000 clones, about 86% observed once, and the top ten hold more than 8%. Sequencing input: peripheral blood. The receptors come from a human donor in a cohort sampled during active COVID-19. CDR3s include the opening cysteine and the closing phenylalanine or tryptophan. Each record gives: V gene, J gene, CDR3 protein.

>TRBV18|TRBJ1-5
CASSRTGDSNQPQHF
>TRBV6-4|TRBJ2-7
CASSDYPGLEWVQYF
>TRBV18|TRBJ2-2
CASSQSTGVDTGELFF
>TRBV18|TRBJ2-3
CASSPGSENRGRTQYF
>TRBV7-3|TRBJ2-7
CASSPGTSGAYYEQYF
>TRBV7-2|TRBJ2-5
CASSLYRGETQYF
>TRBV4-1|TRBJ2-7
CASSQLLAGVSYEQYF
>TRBV18|TRBJ2-7
CASSPAGGQGYEQYF
>TRBV4-1|TRBJ2-2
CASSQGRQNTGELFF
>TRBV27|TRBJ2-7
CASSLSRGLVFSEQYF
>TRBV27|TRBJ2-6
CASSFSSGANVLTF
>TRBV20-1|TRBJ1-5
CSASSWAKGGNQPQHF
>TRBV18|TRBJ1-2
CASSPSGQGTHRNYGYTF
>TRBV29-1|TRBJ2-1
CSVDFGTSAYNEQFF
>TRBV10-3|TRBJ2-7
CAISEPRTSGRSFTYEQYF
>TRBV18|TRBJ1-5
CASSPGGQGNQPQHF